The clone carrying this T cell receptor beta chain occurred once. The entry originates in a study of control samples from healthy donors and cancer patients. Produced via immunoSEQ multiplex PCR; TCRdb's table is partial and in-frame only. This table has tens of thousands of clones, around 90% appearing once. CDR1 GTSNPN and CDR2 SVGIG come from the germline V gene (reference sequence). V shed 5 bases and J shed 4 bases, with 12 bases lying between them. There are 14 residues in the CDR3. The sample comprised PBMCs. The chain has TRBV30 and TRBJ1-6, with D possibly being TRBD1 (5 bases). The sequence derives from a man in his 60s with colorectal cancer. The CDR3 sequence: CAWGTGTYNSPLHF. The CDR3 DNA sequence: TGTGCCTGGGGGACTGGGACGTATAATTCACCCCTCCACTTT.